Presented here are 30 T cell receptor beta chains from one specimen sequenced in a study of blood T cell repertoires in COVID-19. TCRdb keeps only in-frame clones here, not all; method: immunoSEQ multiplex PCR. The table lists approximately 180,000 clones, 80% to 95% of them singletons. Sequenced input: peripheral blood. The receptors were gathered from a man in his forties or fifties with acute or convalescent COVID-19.

The chain has TRBV29-1 and TRBJ1-2; 8 nucleotides match TRBD1. In germline, CDR1 is SQVTM, CDR2 ANQGSEA. This CDR3 has 13 amino acids. The V segment lost 3 bases and the J segment 8 bases; nucleotides outside the gene matches: 8. The CDR3 spells CSVEGAGGGGYTF. The CDR3 DNA follows: TGCAGCGTTGAGGGGGCAGGGGGCGGCGGCTACACCTTC.

CDR3 amino acids: CSVERDRIEAFF. The CDR3 DNA reads as TGCAGCGTTGAAAGGGACAGGATAGAAGCTTTCTTT. V gene TRBV29-1 combines with J gene TRBJ1-1; 8 positions match TRBD1. V shed 2 bases, J shed 8 bases, and the junction held 4 bases outside the gene matches. The CDR3 runs to 12 residues. Germline V gene sequence: CDR1 SQVTM, CDR2 ANQGSEA. Full variable domain (missing parts from reference TRBV29-1 and TRBJ1-1): SAVISQKPSRDICQRGTSLTIQCQVDSQVTMMFWYRQQPGQSLTLIATANQGSEATYESGFVIDKFPISRPNLTFSTLTVSNMSPEDSSIYLCSVERDRIEAFFGQGTRLTVV.

The chain is built from TRBV9 and TRBJ2-2, with D tentatively TRBD2 (5 bases). Between the trimmed V and J ends, which lost 1 base and 5 bases, there was a span of 6 bases. Germline lookup yields CDR1 SGDLS and CDR2 YYNGEE. The CDR3 has 13 residues. CDR3 sequence: CASSVTGTGELFF. DNA of the CDR3: TGTGCCAGCAGCGTAACGGGGACCGGGGAGCTGTTTTTT.

The chain is built from TRBV14 and TRBJ2-1; D ambiguous. Germline CDR1 and CDR2: SGHDN and FVKESK. V lost 1 base, J lost 4 bases, and 8 bases lay in between. The CDR3 runs 14 residues. The CDR3, as DNA: TGTGCCAGCAGCCAAGCCCGCGAATACAATGAGCAGTTCTTC. Residues: CASSQAREYNEQFF.

The chain uses TRBV29-1 and TRBJ2-7; tentative D call: TRBD2 (8 bases). Germline assignment: CDR1 SQVTM and CDR2 ANQGSEA. The CDR3 contains 13 residues. Trimming took 4 bases from V and 1 from J, leaving 11 bases between them. CDR3 in DNA: TGCAGCGTTGTAGCGGGACAGTCCTACGAGCAGTACTTC. It is translated as CSVVAGQSYEQYF.

CDR3 nucleotide sequence: TGTGCCAGCAGCGTAGAGCCCCGCCAGGCAAACACTGAAGCTTTCTTT. It yields the protein CASSVEPRQANTEAFF. This chain links TRBV9 with TRBJ1-1; D is undetermined. The length of the CDR3 is 16 residues. Deletions cut 0 bases from V and 2 bases from J, with 14 bases between. Per the germline V gene, CDR1 is SGDLS and CDR2 is YYNGEE. Full variable domain (missing parts from reference TRBV9 and TRBJ1-1): DSGVTQTPKHLITATGQRVTLRCSPRSGDLSVYWYQQSLDQGLQFLIQYYNGEERAKGNILERFSAQQFPDLHSELNLSSLELGDSALYFCASSVEPRQANTEAFFGQGTRLTVV.

V gene TRBV9 combines with J gene TRBJ1-4; D possibly corresponds to TRBD1 (5 bases). V was shortened by 3 bases and J by 0 bases, with 18 bases between the two germline ends. CDR1 and CDR2 from the germline V gene are SGDLS and YYNGEE. This CDR3 spans 18 amino acids. The CDR3: CASSGGVSEIATNEKLFF. The CDR3 nucleotides read TGTGCCAGCAGCGGGGGGGTGTCGGAGATAGCAACTAATGAAAAACTGTTTTTT.

This chain links TRBV7-9 with TRBJ2-2, with TRBD2 as a possible D gene (6 bases). V gave up 8 bases and J gave up 7 bases, with 17 bases separating them. This CDR3 region has 14 residues. Looked up from germline, CDR1 is SEHNR and CDR2 is FQNEAQ (reference sequence). The CDR3 DNA follows: TGTGCCAGCTACCCTGGCGGGGTGGTCGGGGAGCTGTTTTTT. It codes for CASYPGGVVGELFF.

The chain joins TRBV9 to TRBJ2-2; possible D gene TRBD2, 5 bases. Looked up from germline, CDR1 is SGDLS and CDR2 is YYNGEE. This CDR3 has 15 residues. Trimming removed 6 bases at V and 4 bases at J, with 16 bases between. CDR3 sequence reads: CASTGIPGSTGELFF. The DNA of the CDR3 is TGTGCCAGCACCGGTATACCGGGAAGCACCGGGGAGCTGTTTTTT.

The CDR3 DNA is TGTGCCAGCAGCCAAGAAGGGAGGGCCCCTGAAGCTTTCTTT. Residues: CASSQEGRAPEAFF. The V gene is TRBV4-2, the J gene TRBJ1-1; D gene unclear. This CDR3 spans 14 amino acids. Deletions cut 0 bases from V and 6 bases from J, with 11 bases between. Germline CDR1 reads LGHNA; CDR2 reads YNFKEQ.

The rearrangement links TRBV10-3 to TRBJ2-1; 14 bases align to TRBD2. The germline gives CDR1 ENHRY, CDR2 SYGVKD. The CDR3 is 13 residues long. V lost 11 bases to trimming and J lost 6 bases; unmatched junction nucleotides: 3. CDR3 in amino acids: CAAGLAGGNEQFF. CDR3 in DNA: TGTGCCGCTGGACTAGCGGGAGGCAATGAGCAGTTCTTC.

This rearrangement joins TRBV5-1 to TRBJ2-7; possible D gene TRBD2, 6 bases. Trimming cost V 7 bases and J 6 bases, with 17 bases left between them. CDR1 SGHRS and CDR2 YFSETQ come from the germline V gene. The CDR3 spans 13 residues. CDR3 nucleotides: TGCGCCAGCCGCCCCGGGTCGCGGGGCGAGCAGTACTTC. It translates to CASRPGSRGEQYF.

The chain is built from TRBV2 and TRBJ1-4; D is possibly TRBD1 (5 bases). CDR1 and CDR2 (germline): SNHLY, FYNNEI. V was trimmed by 4 bases and J by 7 bases, leaving 13 bases between them. CDR3 length: 14 residues. The CDR3 nucleotides read TGTGCCAGCAGTGGACACGACAGAGCTGAAAAACTGTTTTTT. Its translation is CASSGHDRAEKLFF.

J is TRBJ2-7 and V is TRBV10-3, with a weak D call TRBD1 (6 bases). CDR3 length: 13 residues. Germline-derived CDR1 and CDR2 are ENHRY and SYGVKD. Trimming cost V 0 bases and J 4 bases, with 7 bases left between them. The CDR3 protein is CAISESGAYEQYV. The CDR3 DNA reads TGTGCCATCAGTGAGTCGGGGGCTTACGAGCAGTACGTC.

The chain links TRBV19 to TRBJ1-1, with 8 bases identical to TRBD1. The CDR3 is made up of 15 amino acids. Unmatched junction bases numbered 7, after V lost 6 bases and J lost 1 base. Looked up from germline, CDR1 is LNHDA and CDR2 is SQIVND (reference sequence). For the CDR3, the DNA is TGTGCCAGTAGCCCAGGGGGCGCCGGGAACACTGAAGCTTTCTTT. The encoded protein is CASSPGGAGNTEAFF.

In its sample, this clone was seen once. The chain uses TRBV5-1 and TRBJ2-3; D not resolved. The CDR3 is 14 residues long. The V end was cut by 4 bases, the J end by 6 bases, with 15 bases between. Germline assignment: CDR1 SGHRS and CDR2 YFSETQ. CDR3 nucleotide sequence: TGCGCCAGCAGCAGCTCTAGAGTCGAGGATACGCAGTATTTT. It yields the protein CASSSSRVEDTQYF. The full variable domain, with the rest looked up from reference TRBV5-1 and TRBJ2-3, is KAGVTQTPRYLIKTRGQQVTLSCSPISGHRSVSWYQQTPGQGLQFLFEYFSETQRNKGNFPGRFSGRQFSNSRSEMNVSTLELGDSALYLCASSSSRVEDTQYFGPGTRLTVL.

The chain combines TRBV6-5 with TRBJ2-1; 7 bases line up with TRBD2. Germline V gives CDR1 MNHEY, CDR2 SVGAGI. The CDR3 is 15 residues long. V trimming: 7 bases; J trimming: 4 bases; junction bases outside the gene matches: 10. The CDR3 DNA reads as TGTGCCAGCACCAAACTAGCGCTATCTTACAATGAGCAGTTCTTC. Protein: CASTKLALSYNEQFF.

The gene calls are TRBV18 and TRBJ1-6; no clear D gene. The CDR3 runs 13 residues. V was cut by 2 bases and J by 12 bases, with 11 bases left in between. Per the germline V gene, CDR1 is KGHSH and CDR2 is LQKENI. The CDR3 coding sequence is TGTGCCAGCTCACCAGGGCGCGAGGGACCCCTCCACTTT. This gives the protein CASSPGREGPLHF.

The chain links TRBV28 to TRBJ1-5; a weak D match, TRBD1 (5 bases). CDR3 length: 14 residues. Looked up from germline, CDR1 is MDHEN and CDR2 is SYDVKM. Trimming took 8 bases from V and 0 from J, leaving 11 bases between them. CDR3 bases: TGTGCCAGCCGCCTAGGACATAGCAATCAGCCCCAGCATTTT. This sequence encodes CASRLGHSNQPQHF.

The chain carries TRBV10-3 and TRBJ2-5; D ambiguous. The CDR3 runs to 13 residues. Trimming removed 1 base at V and 3 bases at J, with 6 bases between. Germline V gene sequence: CDR1 ENHRY, CDR2 SYGVKD. The chain's CDR3 is CAISELPEETQYF. DNA for the CDR3: TGTGCCATCAGTGAGTTGCCAGAAGAGACCCAGTACTTC.

This chain links TRBV5-8 with TRBJ1-5; 8 nucleotides match TRBD1. After removal of 4 bases from V and 1 base from J, the junction contained 4 bases not matched to a gene. This CDR3 is built from 15 residues. Germline V gene sequence: CDR1 SGHTS, CDR2 YDEGEE. DNA of the CDR3: TGTGCCAGCAGCCATTGGGACAGGAGCAATCAGCCCCAGCATTTT. This codes for CASSHWDRSNQPQHF.

The J gene is TRBJ2-1, the V gene TRBV9; 13 positions match TRBD2. The CDR3 totals 15 residues. Germline-derived CDR1 and CDR2 are SGDLS and YYNGEE. Trimming removed 2 bases from V and 5 bases from J; junction bases left unmatched: 1. The CDR3 is CASSVGLAGDNEQFF. DNA of the CDR3: TGTGCCAGCAGCGTCGGACTAGCGGGAGACAATGAGCAGTTCTTC.

The chain combines TRBV5-6 with TRBJ2-7; D is perhaps TRBD1 (7 bases). V lost 1 base and J 6 bases, leaving 11 bases between the germline ends. Germline-derived CDR1 and CDR2 are SGHDT and YYEEEE. The CDR3 totals 13 residues. The DNA for the CDR3 is TGTGCCAGCAGCTTGTTGCAGGGGGGCGAGCAGTACGTC. It encodes CASSLLQGGEQYV.

The rearrangement uses TRBV27 and TRBJ1-1; 7 positions agree with TRBD1. J was trimmed by 3 bases and V by 4 bases; bases with no gene match: 2. Germline-derived CDR1 and CDR2 are MNHEY and SMNVEV (reference sequence). This CDR3 has 13 amino acids. The CDR3 here is CASSYRGDTEAFF. The DNA of the CDR3 is TGTGCCAGCAGTTACAGGGGTGACACTGAAGCTTTCTTT.

The sample holds one count of this clone. The chain couples TRBV27 to TRBJ2-7; D is possibly TRBD2 (7 bases). Germline values: CDR1 MNHEY, CDR2 SMNVEV (reference sequence). The V end lost 6 bases, the J end lost 1 base, and 16 bases lay between the germline ends. The CDR3 has 15 amino acids. The CDR3 loop reads CASRTLGGASYEQYF. In DNA, the CDR3 is TGTGCCAGCAGAACTTTGGGGGGGGCGTCCTACGAGCAGTACTTC.

V and J are TRBV29-1 and TRBJ2-2, with 7 bases matching TRBD1. This CDR3 is built from 13 residues. CDR1 and CDR2 from the germline V gene are SQVTM and ANQGSEA. The ends lost 4 bases at V and 8 bases at J; junction bases unmatched: 7. The CDR3 protein is CSVVTGSRGELFF. The CDR3 coding sequence is TGCAGCGTTGTGACAGGGTCCAGGGGGGAGCTGTTTTTT.

The V gene is TRBV7-9, the J gene TRBJ1-6; TRBD1 matches 9 bases. V shed 4 bases, J shed 3 bases, and the junction held 1 base outside the gene matches. The CDR3 length is 15 residues. Germline CDR1 SEHNR, CDR2 FQNEAQ (reference sequence). The CDR3 coding sequence is TGTGCCAGCAGCTCGGGACAGGGCTATAATTCACCCCTCCACTTT. Amino acids: CASSSGQGYNSPLHF.

The chain recombines TRBV7-9 with TRBJ1-5; possible D gene TRBD1, 6 bases. Germline assignment: CDR1 SEHNR and CDR2 FQNEAQ (reference sequence). Trimming pared 0 bases from V and 7 bases from J, leaving 10 bases between. The CDR3 is 14 amino acids. Here the CDR3 reads CASSLAGGGQPQHF. As DNA, the CDR3 is TGTGCCAGCAGCTTAGCAGGGGGTGGGCAGCCCCAGCATTTT.

The chain recombines TRBV21-1 with TRBJ2-7; TRBD2, the table's D call, was not compared with the DNA. TRBV21-1 is assigned pseudogene status. CDR3 length: 13 residues. The CDR3, as DNA: TGTGCCAGCAGAGAGAGGTCGGGGAATGAGCAGTACGTC. Protein product: CASRERSGNEQYV.

The chain carries TRBV3-1 (or the pseudogene TRBV3-2) and TRBJ2-7; tentative D call: TRBD2 (6 bases). This CDR3 contains 14 residues. The V gene's germline CDR1 is LGHDT and CDR2 YNNKEL (reference sequence). The V end lost 2 bases, the J end lost 6 bases, and 14 bases lay between the germline ends. The CDR3 coding sequence is TGTGCCAGCAGCCAAATAACTAGCCTTAGCGAGCAGTACTTC. It translates to CASSQITSLSEQYF.